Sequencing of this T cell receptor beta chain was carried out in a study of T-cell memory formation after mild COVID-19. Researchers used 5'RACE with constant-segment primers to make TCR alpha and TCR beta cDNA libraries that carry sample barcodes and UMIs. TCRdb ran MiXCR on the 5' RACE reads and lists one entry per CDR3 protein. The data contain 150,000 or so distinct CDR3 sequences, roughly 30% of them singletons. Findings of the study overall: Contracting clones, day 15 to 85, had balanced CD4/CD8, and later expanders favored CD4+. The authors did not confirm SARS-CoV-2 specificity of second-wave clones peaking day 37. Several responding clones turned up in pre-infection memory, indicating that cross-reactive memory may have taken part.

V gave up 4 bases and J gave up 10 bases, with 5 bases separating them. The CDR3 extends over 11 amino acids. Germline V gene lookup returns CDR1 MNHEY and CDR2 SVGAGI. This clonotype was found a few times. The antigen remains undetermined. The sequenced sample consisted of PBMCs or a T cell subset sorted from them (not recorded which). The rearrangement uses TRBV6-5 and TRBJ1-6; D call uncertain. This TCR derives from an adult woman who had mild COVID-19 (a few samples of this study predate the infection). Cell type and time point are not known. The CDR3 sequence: CASSSGSPLHF. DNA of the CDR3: TGTGCCAGCAGTTCCGGGTCACCCCTCCACTTT.